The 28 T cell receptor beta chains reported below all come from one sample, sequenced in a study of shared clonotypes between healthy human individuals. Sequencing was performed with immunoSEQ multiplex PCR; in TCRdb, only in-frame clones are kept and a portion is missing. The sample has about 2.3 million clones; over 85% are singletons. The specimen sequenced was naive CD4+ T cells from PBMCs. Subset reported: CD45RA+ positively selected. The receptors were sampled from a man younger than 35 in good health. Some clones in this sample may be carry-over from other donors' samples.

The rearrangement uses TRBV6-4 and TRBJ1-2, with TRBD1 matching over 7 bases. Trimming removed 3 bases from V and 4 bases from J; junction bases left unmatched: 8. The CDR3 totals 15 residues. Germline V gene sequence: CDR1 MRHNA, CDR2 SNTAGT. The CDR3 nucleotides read TGTGCCAGCAGTGAAGTGGAGGGGGCGGGCTATGGCTACACCTTC. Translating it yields CASSEVEGAGYGYTF.

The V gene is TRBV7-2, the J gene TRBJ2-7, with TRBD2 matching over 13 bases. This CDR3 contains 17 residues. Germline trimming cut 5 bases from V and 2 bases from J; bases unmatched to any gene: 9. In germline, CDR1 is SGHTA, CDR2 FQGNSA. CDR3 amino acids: CASSLRGTSGKTYEQYF. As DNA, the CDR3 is TGTGCCAGCAGCCTCCGAGGGACTAGCGGGAAAACCTACGAGCAGTACTTC.

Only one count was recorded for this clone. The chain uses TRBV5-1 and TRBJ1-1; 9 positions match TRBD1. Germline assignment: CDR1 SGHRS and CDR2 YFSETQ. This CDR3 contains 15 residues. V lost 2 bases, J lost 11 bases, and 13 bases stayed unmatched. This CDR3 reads CASSLSPGTGTGAFF. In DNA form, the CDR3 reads TGCGCCAGCAGCTTAAGTCCCGGGACAGGGACGGGGGCTTTCTTT. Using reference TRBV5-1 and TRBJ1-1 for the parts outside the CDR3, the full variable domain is KAGVTQTPRYLIKTRGQQVTLSCSPISGHRSVSWYQQTPGQGLQFLFEYFSETQRNKGNFPGRFSGRQFSNSRSEMNVSTLELGDSALYLCASSLSPGTGTGAFFGQGTRLTVV.

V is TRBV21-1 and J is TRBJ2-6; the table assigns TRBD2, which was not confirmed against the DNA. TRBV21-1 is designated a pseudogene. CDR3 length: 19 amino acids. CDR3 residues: CASSKKGARGGPGANVLTF. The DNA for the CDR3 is TGTGCCAGCAGCAAAAAAGGGGCCAGGGGAGGGCCTGGGGCCAACGTCCTGACTTTC.

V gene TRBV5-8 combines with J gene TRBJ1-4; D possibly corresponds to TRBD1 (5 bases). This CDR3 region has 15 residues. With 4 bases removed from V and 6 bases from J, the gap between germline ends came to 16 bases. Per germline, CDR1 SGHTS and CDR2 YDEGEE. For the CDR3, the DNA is TGTGCCAGCAGCAGGGTGAAAGGGACGTATGAAAAACTGTTTTTT. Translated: CASSRVKGTYEKLFF.

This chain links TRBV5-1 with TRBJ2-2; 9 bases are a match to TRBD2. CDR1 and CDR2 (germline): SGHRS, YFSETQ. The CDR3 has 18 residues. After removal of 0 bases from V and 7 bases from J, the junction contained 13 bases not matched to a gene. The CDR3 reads CASSLELLAGSNGGELFF. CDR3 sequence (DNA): TGCGCCAGCAGCTTGGAGTTACTAGCGGGCTCCAACGGCGGGGAGCTGTTTTTT. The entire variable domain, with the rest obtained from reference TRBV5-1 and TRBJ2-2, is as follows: KAGVTQTPRYLIKTRGQQVTLSCSPISGHRSVSWYQQTPGQGLQFLFEYFSETQRNKGNFPGRFSGRQFSNSRSEMNVSTLELGDSALYLCASSLELLAGSNGGELFFGEGSRLTVL.

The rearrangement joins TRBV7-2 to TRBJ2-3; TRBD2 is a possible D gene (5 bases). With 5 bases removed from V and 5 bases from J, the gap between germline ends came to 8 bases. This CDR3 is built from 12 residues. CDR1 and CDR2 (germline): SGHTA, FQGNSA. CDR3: CASSQRKDTQYF. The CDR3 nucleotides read TGTGCCAGCAGCCAGCGGAAAGATACGCAGTATTTT.

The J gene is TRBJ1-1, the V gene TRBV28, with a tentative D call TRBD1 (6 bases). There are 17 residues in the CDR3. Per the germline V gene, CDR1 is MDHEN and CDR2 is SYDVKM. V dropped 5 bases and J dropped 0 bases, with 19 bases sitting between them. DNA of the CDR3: TGTGCCAGCAGTGAAAAACAGGGCTGGTACATGAACACTGAAGCTTTCTTT. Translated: CASSEKQGWYMNTEAFF.

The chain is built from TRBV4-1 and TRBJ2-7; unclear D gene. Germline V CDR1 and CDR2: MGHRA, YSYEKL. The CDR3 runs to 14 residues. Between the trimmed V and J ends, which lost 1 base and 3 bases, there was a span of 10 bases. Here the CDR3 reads CASSQAVMVYEQYF. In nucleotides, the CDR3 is TGCGCCAGCAGCCAAGCGGTCATGGTCTACGAGCAGTACTTC.

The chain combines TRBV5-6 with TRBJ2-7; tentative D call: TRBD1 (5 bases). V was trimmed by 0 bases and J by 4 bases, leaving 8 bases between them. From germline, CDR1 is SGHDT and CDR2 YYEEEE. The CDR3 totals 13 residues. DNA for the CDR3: TGTGCCAGCAGCTTGGAAAGGGGATACGAGCAGTACTTC. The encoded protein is CASSLERGYEQYF.

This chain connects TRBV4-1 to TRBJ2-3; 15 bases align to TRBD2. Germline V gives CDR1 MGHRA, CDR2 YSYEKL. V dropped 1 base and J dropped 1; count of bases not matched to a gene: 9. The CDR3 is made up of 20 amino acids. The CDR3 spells CASSQAKGLAGGVGTDTQYF. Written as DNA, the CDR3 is TGCGCCAGCAGCCAAGCCAAGGGACTAGCGGGAGGAGTTGGCACAGATACGCAGTATTTT.

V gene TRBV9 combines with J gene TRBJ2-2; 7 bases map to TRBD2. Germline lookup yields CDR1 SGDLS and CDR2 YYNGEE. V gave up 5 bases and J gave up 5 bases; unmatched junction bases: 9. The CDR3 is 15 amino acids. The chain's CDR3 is CASSPGLLRTGELFF. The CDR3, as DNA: TGTGCCAGCAGTCCGGGACTACTCAGGACCGGGGAGCTGTTTTTT.

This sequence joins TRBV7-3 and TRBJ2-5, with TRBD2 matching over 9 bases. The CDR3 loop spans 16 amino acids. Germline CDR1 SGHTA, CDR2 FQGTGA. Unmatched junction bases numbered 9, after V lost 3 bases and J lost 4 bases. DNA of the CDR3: TGTGCCAGCAGCTTTGATGCGGGAGGGCGGAGAGAGACCCAGTACTTC. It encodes CASSFDAGGRRETQYF.

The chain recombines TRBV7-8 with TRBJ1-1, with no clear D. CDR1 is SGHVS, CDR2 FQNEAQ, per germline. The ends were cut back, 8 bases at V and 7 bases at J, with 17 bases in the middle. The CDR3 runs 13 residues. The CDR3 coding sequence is TGTGCCAGCTCCAAAGATCCGGTTCGTGAAGCTTTCTTT. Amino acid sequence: CASSKDPVREAFF. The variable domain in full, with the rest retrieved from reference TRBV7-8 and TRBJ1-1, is GAGVSQSPRYKVAKRGQDVALRCDPISGHVSLFWYQQALGQGPEFLTYFQNEAQLDKSGLPSDRFFAERPEGSVSTLKIQRTQQEDSAVYLCASSKDPVREAFFGQGTRLTVV.

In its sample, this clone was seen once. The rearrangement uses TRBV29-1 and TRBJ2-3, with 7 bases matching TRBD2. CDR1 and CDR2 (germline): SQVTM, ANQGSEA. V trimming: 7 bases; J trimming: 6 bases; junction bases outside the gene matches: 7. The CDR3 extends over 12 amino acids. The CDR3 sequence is CSAHDGRDTQYF. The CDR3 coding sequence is TGCAGCGCCCATGACGGGAGGGATACGCAGTATTTT.

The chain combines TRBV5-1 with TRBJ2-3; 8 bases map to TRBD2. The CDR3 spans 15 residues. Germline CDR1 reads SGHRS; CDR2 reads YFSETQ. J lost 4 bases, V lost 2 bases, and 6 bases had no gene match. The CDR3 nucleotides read TGCGCCAGCAGCTTACTGAGCGGGAGCCCAGATACGCAGTATTTT. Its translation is CASSLLSGSPDTQYF.

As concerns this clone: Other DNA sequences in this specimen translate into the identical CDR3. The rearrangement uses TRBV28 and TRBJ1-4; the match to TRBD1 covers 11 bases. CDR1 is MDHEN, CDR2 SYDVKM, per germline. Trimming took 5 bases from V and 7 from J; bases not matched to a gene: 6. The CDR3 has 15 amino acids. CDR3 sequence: CASSEPGQGGEKLFF. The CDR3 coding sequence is TGTGCCAGCAGTGAGCCGGGACAGGGGGGTGAAAAACTGTTTTTT.

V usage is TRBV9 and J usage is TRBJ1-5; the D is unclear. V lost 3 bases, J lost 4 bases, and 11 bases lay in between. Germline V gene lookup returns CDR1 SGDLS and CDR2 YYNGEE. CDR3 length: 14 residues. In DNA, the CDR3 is TGTGCCAGCAGCGCCACGGGCGATAATCAGCCCCAGCATTTT. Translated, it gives CASSATGDNQPQHF. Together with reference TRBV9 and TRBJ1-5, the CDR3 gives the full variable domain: DSGVTQTPKHLITATGQRVTLRCSPRSGDLSVYWYQQSLDQGLQFLIQYYNGEERAKGNILERFSAQQFPDLHSELNLSSLELGDSALYFCASSATGDNQPQHFGDGTRLSIL.

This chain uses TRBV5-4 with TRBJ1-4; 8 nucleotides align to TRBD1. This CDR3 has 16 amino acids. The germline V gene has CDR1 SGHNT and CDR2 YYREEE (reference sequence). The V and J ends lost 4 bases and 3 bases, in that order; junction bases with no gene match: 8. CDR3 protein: CASSRNTGGSNEKLFF. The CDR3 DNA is TGTGCCAGCAGCCGTAATACAGGGGGGTCTAATGAAAAACTGTTTTTT. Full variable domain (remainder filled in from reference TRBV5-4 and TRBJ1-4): ETGVTQSPTHLIKTRGQQVTLRCSSQSGHNTVSWYQQALGQGPQFIFQYYREEENGRGNFPPRFSGLQFPNYSSELNVNALELDDSALYLCASSRNTGGSNEKLFFGSGTQLSVL.

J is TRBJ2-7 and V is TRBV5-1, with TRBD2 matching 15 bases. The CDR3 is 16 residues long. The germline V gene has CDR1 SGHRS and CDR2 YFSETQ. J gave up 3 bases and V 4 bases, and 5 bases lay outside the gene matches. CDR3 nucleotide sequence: TGCGCCAGCAGCCAGGGACTAGCGGGAGGCCTCTACGAGCAGTACTTC. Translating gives CASSQGLAGGLYEQYF. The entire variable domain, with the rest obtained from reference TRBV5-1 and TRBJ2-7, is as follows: KAGVTQTPRYLIKTRGQQVTLSCSPISGHRSVSWYQQTPGQGLQFLFEYFSETQRNKGNFPGRFSGRQFSNSRSEMNVSTLELGDSALYLCASSQGLAGGLYEQYFGPGTRLTVT.

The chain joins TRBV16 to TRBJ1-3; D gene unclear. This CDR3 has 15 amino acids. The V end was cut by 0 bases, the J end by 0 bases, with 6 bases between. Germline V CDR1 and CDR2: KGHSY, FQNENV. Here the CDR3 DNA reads TGTGCCAGCAGCCAATCGTCAAGCTCTGGAAACACCATATATTTT. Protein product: CASSQSSSSGNTIYF.

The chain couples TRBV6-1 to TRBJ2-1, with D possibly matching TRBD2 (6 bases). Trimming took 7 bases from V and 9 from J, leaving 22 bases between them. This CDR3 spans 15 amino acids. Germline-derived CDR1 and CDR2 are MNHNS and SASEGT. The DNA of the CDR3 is TGTGCCAGCACCCCGGCACTAGCTGCCCGGAGTGAGCAGTTCTTC. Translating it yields CASTPALAARSEQFF.

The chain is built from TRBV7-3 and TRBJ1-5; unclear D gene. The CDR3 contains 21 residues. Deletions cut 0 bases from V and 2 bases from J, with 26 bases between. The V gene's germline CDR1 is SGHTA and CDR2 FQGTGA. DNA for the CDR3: TGTGCCAGCAGCTTAACGGAGCTCCGGGTAAACTGGAATGTGTGCAATCAGCCCCAGCATTTT. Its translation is CASSLTELRVNWNVCNQPQHF.

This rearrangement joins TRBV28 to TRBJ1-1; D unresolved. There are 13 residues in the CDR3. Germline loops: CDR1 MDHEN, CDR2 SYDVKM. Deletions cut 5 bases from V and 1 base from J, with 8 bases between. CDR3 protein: CASSPNRNTEAFF. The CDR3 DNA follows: TGTGCCAGCAGTCCAAACAGGAACACTGAAGCTTTCTTT.

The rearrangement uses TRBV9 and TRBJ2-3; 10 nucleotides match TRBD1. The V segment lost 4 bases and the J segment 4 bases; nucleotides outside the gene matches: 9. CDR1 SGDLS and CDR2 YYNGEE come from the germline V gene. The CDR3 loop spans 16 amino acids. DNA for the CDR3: TGTGCCAGCAGCCCCCGACAGGGGGCTAATGCAGATACGCAGTATTTT. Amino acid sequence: CASSPRQGANADTQYF.

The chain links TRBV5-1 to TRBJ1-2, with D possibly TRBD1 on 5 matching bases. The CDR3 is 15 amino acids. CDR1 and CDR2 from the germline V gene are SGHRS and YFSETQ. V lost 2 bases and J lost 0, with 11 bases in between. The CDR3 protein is CASSLGTAANYGYTF. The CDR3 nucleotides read TGCGCCAGCAGCTTAGGGACGGCTGCTAACTATGGCTACACCTTC.

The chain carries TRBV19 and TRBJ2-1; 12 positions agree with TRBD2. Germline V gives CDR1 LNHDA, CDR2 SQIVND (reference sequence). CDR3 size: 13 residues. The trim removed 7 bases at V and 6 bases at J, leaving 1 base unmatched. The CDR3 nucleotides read TGTGCCAGTAAACTAGCGGGAGGCAATGAGCAGTTCTTC. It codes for CASKLAGGNEQFF.

Here the CDR3 reads CASITGPGYPLSTYEQYF. DNA for the CDR3: TGTGCCAGCATCACAGGCCCAGGCTATCCACTTTCAACCTACGAGCAGTACTTC. This rearrangement joins TRBV7-3 to TRBJ2-7; the D gene is possibly TRBD1 (5 bases). V shed 7 bases and J shed 2 bases, with 27 bases lying between them. Per the germline V gene, CDR1 is SGHTA and CDR2 is FQGTGA. The CDR3 is 18 amino acids.